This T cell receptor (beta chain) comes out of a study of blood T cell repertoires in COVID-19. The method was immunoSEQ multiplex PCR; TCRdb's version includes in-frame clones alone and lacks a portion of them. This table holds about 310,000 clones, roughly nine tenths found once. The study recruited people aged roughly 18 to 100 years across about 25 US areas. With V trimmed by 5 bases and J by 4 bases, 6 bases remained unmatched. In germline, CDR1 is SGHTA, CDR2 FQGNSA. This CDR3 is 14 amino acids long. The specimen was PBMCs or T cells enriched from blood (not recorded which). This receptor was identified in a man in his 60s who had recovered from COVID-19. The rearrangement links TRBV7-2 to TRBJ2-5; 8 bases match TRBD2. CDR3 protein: CASSRSGSGETQYF. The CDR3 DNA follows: TGTGCCAGCAGCCGGAGCGGGAGTGGAGAGACCCAGTACTTC.